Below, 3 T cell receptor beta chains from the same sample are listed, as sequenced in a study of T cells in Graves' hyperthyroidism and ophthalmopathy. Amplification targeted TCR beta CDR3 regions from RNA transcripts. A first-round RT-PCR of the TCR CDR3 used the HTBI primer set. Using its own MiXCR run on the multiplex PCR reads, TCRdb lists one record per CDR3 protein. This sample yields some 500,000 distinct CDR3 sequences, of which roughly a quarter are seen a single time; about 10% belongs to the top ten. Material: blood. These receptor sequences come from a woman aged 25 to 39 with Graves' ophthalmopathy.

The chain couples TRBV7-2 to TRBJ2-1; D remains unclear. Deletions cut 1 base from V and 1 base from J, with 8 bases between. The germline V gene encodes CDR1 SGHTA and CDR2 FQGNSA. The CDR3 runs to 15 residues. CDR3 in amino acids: CASSLGVGSYNEQFF. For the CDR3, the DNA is TGTGCCAGCAGCTTAGGGGTGGGTTCCTACAATGAGCAGTTCTTC.

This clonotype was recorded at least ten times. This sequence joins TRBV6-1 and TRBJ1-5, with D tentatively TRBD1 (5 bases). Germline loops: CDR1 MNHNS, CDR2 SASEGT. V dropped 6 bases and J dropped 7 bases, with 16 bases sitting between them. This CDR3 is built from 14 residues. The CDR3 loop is CASRISDRGQPQHF. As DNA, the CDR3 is TGTGCCAGCAGGATATCGGACCGGGGCCAGCCCCAGCATTTT.

Here the CDR3 reads CASSVGTGPGELFF. As DNA, the CDR3 is TGTGCCAGCAGCGTAGGTACAGGGCCCGGGGAGCTGTTTTTT. The chain joins TRBV9 to TRBJ2-2, with a weak D call TRBD1 (6 bases). The germline gives CDR1 SGDLS, CDR2 YYNGEE. The CDR3 is made up of 14 amino acids. Trimming cost V 0 bases and J 6 bases, with 9 bases left between them.